This T cell receptor (beta chain) was observed in a study of human T cells and chemical hapten exposure. As for the study in general: In the sensitization step, 2% DPC was placed on approximately 2 cm by approximately 2 cm of upper inner arm skin. A mostly female patient group had alopecia areata, totalis or universalis.

General study points: TCRs whose frequency exceeded 1 in 1000 remained the same following DPC sensitization.

TCRdb processed the RACE reads anew with MiXCR; each CDR3 protein has one entry. Here the sample spans some 350,000 distinct CDR3 sequences, about 7% being singletons. Germline CDR1 reads LGHDT; CDR2 reads YNNKEL (reference sequence). CDR3 length equals 15 residues. V lost 4 bases to trimming and J lost 7 bases; unmatched junction nucleotides: 12. Time point indicated: patch test 1, 2 weeks after DPC sensitization. Treatment here: therapeutic diphenylcyclopropenone sensitization with weekly scalp DPC. It was from unfractionated whole blood that total RNA was extracted. This clonotype has ten or more counts. What it binds is unknown.

The starting material was whole blood, obtained in connection with sensitization to the hapten diphenylcyclopropenone (DPC). The sequence came from a woman younger than 35 with alopecia areata. Some clones in this sample may be carry-over from other donors' samples. The V and J genes are TRBV3-1 and TRBJ1-2; 7 positions agree with TRBD1. The CDR3 reads CASSPYLGAGGGYTF. Written as DNA, the CDR3 is TGTGCCAGCAGCCCCTACCTGGGGGCAGGGGGTGGCTACACCTTC.